A single sample gave rise to the 8 T cell receptor beta chains below, sequenced in a study of graft-versus-host responses after intestinal transplantation. These receptors' antigens are unknown. Libraries were prepared by immunoSEQ multiplex PCR; TCRdb keeps only in-frame clonotypes and omits some of them. The table includes about 83,000 clones, roughly 91% detected once. Here the sequenced sample was unstimulated CD4+ T cells sorted from spleen or lymph node cells, taken before intestinal transplant. Receptors originate from a human donor who received an intestinal transplant.

This clone was recorded once. This sequence joins TRBV6-5 and TRBJ2-1; 7 nucleotides line up with TRBD1. J gave up 2 bases and V 6 bases, and 7 bases lay outside the gene matches. Germline loops: CDR1 MNHEY, CDR2 SVGAGI. The CDR3 is 15 amino acids. CDR3: CASSPTGSPYNEQFF. The DNA for the CDR3 is TGTGCCAGCAGCCCGACAGGGTCTCCCTACAATGAGCAGTTCTTC.

V is TRBV18 and J is TRBJ1-6; TRBD1 matches 8 bases. Germline V gene data show CDR1 as KGHSH and CDR2 as LQKENI. Losses at the gene ends were 6 bases for V and 9 bases for J; bases not matched to a gene: 7. The CDR3 contains 14 residues. Here the CDR3 reads CASSQDRVGSPLHF. In DNA form, the CDR3 reads TGTGCCAGCTCGCAGGACAGGGTCGGTTCACCCCTCCACTTT.

This clone was recorded a few times. The rearrangement links TRBV5-1 to TRBJ2-5; 8 bases align to TRBD2. Germline CDR1 and CDR2: SGHRS and YFSETQ. V dropped 0 bases and J dropped 2; count of bases not matched to a gene: 3. The CDR3 has 15 residues. CDR3 sequence reads: CASSLGLARQETQYF. For the CDR3, the DNA is TGCGCCAGCAGCTTGGGACTAGCGAGGCAAGAGACCCAGTACTTC. The full variable domain, completed using reference TRBV5-1 and TRBJ2-5, is KAGVTQTPRYLIKTRGQQVTLSCSPISGHRSVSWYQQTPGQGLQFLFEYFSETQRNKGNFPGRFSGRQFSNSRSEMNVSTLELGDSALYLCASSLGLARQETQYFGPGTRLLVL.

CDR3 coding DNA: TGTGCCAGCAGCTTAGGTCGACTAGCGGGAAAGGAGACCCAGTACTTC. Translating gives CASSLGRLAGKETQYF. V is TRBV7-8 and J is TRBJ2-5, with TRBD2 matching 11 bases. CDR3 length equals 16 residues. With 1 base clipped from V and 5 bases from J, the junction kept 6 bases outside the gene matches. CDR1 is SGHVS and CDR2 is FQNEAQ in the germline V gene.

This chain links TRBV6-4 with TRBJ1-1; D may be TRBD1 (6 bases). Germline assignment: CDR1 MRHNA and CDR2 SNTAGT. The CDR3 contains 13 residues. Deletions cut 3 bases from V and 8 bases from J, with 13 bases between. The CDR3 reads CASSETGWGEAFF. In DNA, the CDR3 is TGTGCCAGCAGTGAAACAGGGTGGGGAGAAGCTTTCTTT.

This clone has only one observation. This chain uses TRBV6-5 with TRBJ1-5, with TRBD1 as a possible D gene (6 bases). Germline CDR1 reads MNHEY; CDR2 reads SVGAGI. Trimming removed 4 bases from V and 6 bases from J, with 7 bases in between. There are 12 residues in the CDR3. The CDR3 reads CASSSQGQPQHF. CDR3 DNA: TGTGCCAGCAGTTCACAGGGTCAGCCCCAGCATTTT.

This chain connects TRBV28 to TRBJ2-6; D is perhaps TRBD1 (5 bases). V gave up 6 bases and J gave up 1 base, with 16 bases separating them. This CDR3 has 17 amino acids. The germline gives CDR1 MDHEN, CDR2 SYDVKM. CDR3 sequence (DNA): TGTGCCAGCAGCCCGACAGAGAGTTTTTCTGGGGCCAACGTCCTGACTTTC. It encodes CASSPTESFSGANVLTF.

V usage is TRBV2 and J usage is TRBJ2-7, with D perhaps TRBD1 (6 bases). V was cut by 5 bases and J by 0 bases, with 11 bases left in between. CDR3 length: 14 amino acids. Germline CDR1 reads SNHLY; CDR2 reads FYNNEI. The CDR3 nucleotides read TGTGCCAGCAGTCTTACAGGGAGCTCCTACGAGCAGTACTTC. Amino acids: CASSLTGSSYEQYF.